The next 23 T cell receptor beta chains were all read from a single sample in a study of Ad26.COV2.S vaccination and SARS-CoV-2 variants. The treatment denotes: approximately 18 received Ad26.COV2.S at low or high dose, single or two shots; several received placebo; per-sample allocation not given. Each sample was drawn 63 days after the first injection (of vaccine or placebo). Sequenced by immunoSEQ multiplex PCR; TCRdb stores in-frame clones only, minus some. The sample has about 350,000 clones, approximately 85% seen once. Source: peripheral blood, taken in a trial of Ad26.COV2.S vaccine versus placebo. Every receptor here comes from a person between 18 and 65 years old who received the Ad26.COV2.S COVID-19 vaccine or a placebo.

The gene calls are TRBV5-4 and TRBJ1-1; no clear D gene. Per germline, CDR1 SGHNT and CDR2 YYREEE (reference sequence). The CDR3 has 15 amino acids. Deletions cut 0 bases from V and 3 bases from J, with 12 bases between. CDR3: CASSLGVRADTEAFF. As DNA, the CDR3 is TGTGCCAGCAGCTTGGGAGTTCGGGCGGACACTGAAGCTTTCTTT. Full variable domain (remainder filled in from reference TRBV5-4 and TRBJ1-1): ETGVTQSPTHLIKTRGQQVTLRCSSQSGHNTVSWYQQALGQGPQFIFQYYREEENGRGNFPPRFSGLQFPNYSSELNVNALELDDSALYLCASSLGVRADTEAFFGQGTRLTVV.

The J gene is TRBJ2-2, the V gene TRBV11-3, with 7 bases identical to TRBD1. Per the germline V gene, CDR1 is SGHNT and CDR2 is YENEEA. J lost 4 bases, V lost 5 bases, and 4 bases had no gene match. CDR3 length: 14 amino acids. Written as DNA, the CDR3 is TGTGCCAGCAGCGTACAGGGGAGCACCGGGGAGCTGTTTTTT. Translation gives CASSVQGSTGELFF.

The gene calls are TRBV7-9 and TRBJ2-7; 12 positions agree with TRBD1. J gave up 4 bases and V 3 bases, and 4 bases lay outside the gene matches. The CDR3 is 15 amino acids. Germline CDR1 reads SEHNR; CDR2 reads FQNEAQ (reference sequence). The CDR3 DNA reads TGTGCCAGCAGCTTTGGGACAGGGGGCGCGTACGAGCAGTACTTC. Its translation: CASSFGTGGAYEQYF.

The chain carries TRBV18 and TRBJ1-2, with 7 bases that match TRBD1. The CDR3 is 15 residues long. Trimming at V came to 2 bases and at J to 1 base, leaving 4 bases not matched to a gene. Germline CDR1 KGHSH, CDR2 LQKENI. The CDR3 sequence is CASSPEQGHNYGYTF. CDR3 in DNA: TGTGCCAGCTCACCAGAACAGGGGCATAACTATGGCTACACCTTC.

The chain employs TRBV10-1 and TRBJ2-7, with 13 bases fitting TRBD2. V was clipped by 0 bases and J by 1 base; unmatched bases: 6. The germline CDR1 and CDR2 sequences are WNHNN and SYGVQD (reference sequence). The CDR3 extends over 18 amino acids. CDR3 residues: CASSESRWTSGSSYEQYF. CDR3 nucleotide sequence: TGCGCCAGCAGTGAGTCGAGATGGACTAGCGGGAGTTCCTACGAGCAGTACTTC.

CDR3 sequence (DNA): TGTGCCAGCAGCCGAGGGAGTGCAGAGACCCAGTACTTC. Protein: CASSRGSAETQYF. The chain has TRBV7-2 and TRBJ2-5; weak D call: TRBD2 (5 bases). Trimming pared 5 bases from V and 4 bases from J, leaving 11 bases between. Per the germline V gene, CDR1 is SGHTA and CDR2 is FQGNSA. The CDR3 covers 13 residues.

The rearrangement joins TRBV7-9 to TRBJ2-2; 13 bases align to TRBD2. This CDR3 spans 18 amino acids. J gave up 0 bases and V 5 bases, and 6 bases lay outside the gene matches. Germline assignment: CDR1 SEHNR and CDR2 FQNEAQ (reference sequence). This CDR3 reads CASSTGLAGLSNTGELFF. CDR3 DNA: TGTGCCAGCAGCACGGGACTAGCGGGACTATCGAACACCGGGGAGCTGTTTTTT.

The rearrangement joins TRBV7-9 to TRBJ2-2; 8 positions match TRBD1. Germline loops: CDR1 SEHNR, CDR2 FQNEAQ (reference sequence). The CDR3 is made up of 16 amino acids. V lost 4 bases and J lost 0; bases outside the gene matches: 4. CDR3 bases: TGTGCCAGCAGCTCCACAGGGGGAACGAACACCGGGGAGCTGTTTTTT. This codes for CASSSTGGTNTGELFF.

This chain uses TRBV5-6 with TRBJ2-1, with 15 bases that match TRBD2. The CDR3 covers 15 residues. In germline, CDR1 is SGHDT, CDR2 YYEEEE. Germline trimming cut 4 bases from V and 9 bases from J; bases unmatched to any gene: 5. Here the CDR3 DNA reads TGTGCCAGCAGCCGCGGACTAGCGGGGGGGACTGAGCAGTTCTTC. The encoded protein is CASSRGLAGGTEQFF.

The table lists this clone with a count of one. The chain combines TRBV5-6 with TRBJ2-5; D is possibly TRBD2 (6 bases). This CDR3 comprises 13 residues. Germline CDR1 SGHDT, CDR2 YYEEEE. Trimming left V 3 bases short and J 5 bases short, with 11 bases between. CDR3 sequence (DNA): TGTGCCAGCAGCTCCTTAGCGGCGGAGACCCAGTACTTC. The encoded protein is CASSSLAAETQYF.

The chain is built from TRBV6-2 or TRBV6-3 and TRBJ2-5; D possibly corresponds to TRBD2 (7 bases). Germline V lookup: CDR1 MNHEY, CDR2 SVGEGT. V was clipped by 2 bases and J by 5 bases, with 21 bases between them. The CDR3 totals 17 residues. CDR3 coding DNA: TGTGCCAGCAGTTACCCTGAAGGGGGGGGCCTATGGGAGACCCAGTACTTC. This sequence encodes CASSYPEGGGLWETQYF.

J is TRBJ2-2 and V is TRBV18, with D perhaps matching TRBD2 (6 bases). The V gene lost 0 bases and the J gene lost 1 base, with 9 bases spanning the gap. Germline values: CDR1 KGHSH, CDR2 LQKENI. This CDR3 spans 16 amino acids. The CDR3 is CASSPPNSGNTGELFF. In DNA, the CDR3 is TGTGCCAGCTCACCACCGAATAGCGGGAACACCGGGGAGCTGTTTTTT.

The CDR3 DNA reads TGTGCCAGTACCACCCCCCCCGGACAGGGCCTTCCTAACTATGGCTACACCTTC. Encoded protein: CASTTPPGQGLPNYGYTF. The V and J genes are TRBV19 and TRBJ1-2; 8 nucleotides align to TRBD1. This CDR3 comprises 18 residues. In germline, CDR1 is LNHDA, CDR2 SQIVND (reference sequence). With V trimmed by 7 bases and J by 0 bases, 16 bases remained unmatched.

This chain links TRBV2 with TRBJ1-2, with TRBD1 matching 8 bases. The CDR3 consists of 13 residues. The trim removed 7 bases at V and 7 bases at J, leaving 8 bases unmatched. Germline V CDR1 and CDR2: SNHLY, FYNNEI. CDR3 region: CASTLWTGSGYTF. DNA for the CDR3: TGTGCCAGCACGCTTTGGACAGGGTCTGGCTACACCTTC.

The chain has TRBV7-2 and TRBJ2-6; the D is unclear. The CDR3 contains 15 residues. In germline, CDR1 is SGHTA, CDR2 FQGNSA. The ends were cut back, 2 bases at V and 0 bases at J, with 5 bases in the middle. CDR3 coding DNA: TGTGCCAGCAGCTTACGGTCCTCTGGGGCCAACGTCCTGACTTTC. This translates into CASSLRSSGANVLTF.

The CDR3 nucleotides read TGTGCCAGCAGCTGGGAGACAGGCTTCTATGAGCAGTTCTTC. Translation gives CASSWETGFYEQFF. The rearrangement joins TRBV7-8 to TRBJ2-1, with D possibly matching TRBD1 (6 bases). The V end was cut by 4 bases, the J end by 8 bases, with 15 bases between. Germline V CDR1 and CDR2: SGHVS, FQNEAQ. This CDR3 comprises 14 residues. The full variable domain, completed using reference TRBV7-8 and TRBJ2-1, is GAGVSQSPRYKVAKRGQDVALRCDPISGHVSLFWYQQALGQGPEFLTYFQNEAQLDKSGLPSDRFFAERPEGSVSTLKIQRTQQEDSAVYLCASSWETGFYEQFFGPGTRLTVL.

The chain has TRBV5-1 and TRBJ2-1, with D perhaps TRBD1 (6 bases). The germline CDR1 and CDR2 sequences are SGHRS and YFSETQ. V was trimmed by 0 bases and J by 5 bases, leaving 12 bases between them. This CDR3 comprises 15 residues. The CDR3 region is CASSLDGQSDNEQFF. CDR3 sequence (DNA): TGCGCCAGCAGCTTGGACGGACAGTCCGACAATGAGCAGTTCTTC.

The J gene is TRBJ2-3, the V gene TRBV11-2; tentatively, D is TRBD2 (6 bases). From germline, CDR1 is SGHAT and CDR2 FQNNGV. This CDR3 is 18 amino acids long. V was clipped by 4 bases and J by 3 bases, with 23 bases between them. CDR3 residues: CASSSIPGSQGRTDTQYF. CDR3 in DNA: TGTGCCAGCAGCTCTATTCCGGGAAGCCAAGGGAGGACAGATACGCAGTATTTT.

V usage is TRBV6-5 and J usage is TRBJ1-2; 8 bases match TRBD1. The CDR3 runs to 13 residues. V trimming: 7 bases; J trimming: 8 bases; junction bases outside the gene matches: 9. Germline values: CDR1 MNHEY, CDR2 SVGAGI. The CDR3 loop is CASKLQGVIGYTF. In DNA, the CDR3 is TGTGCCAGCAAATTACAGGGGGTCATCGGCTACACCTTC.

This clone was seen a single time. This chain joins TRBV11-2 and TRBJ1-3, with TRBD1 matching over 7 bases. The junction had 15 bases not matched to a gene; V was cut back by 7 bases and J by 0 bases. This CDR3 is built from 18 residues. Per the germline V gene, CDR1 is SGHAT and CDR2 is FQNNGV. The CDR3 protein is CASTPRGLSDSSGNTIYF. In DNA, the CDR3 is TGTGCCAGCACCCCGAGGGGGCTCAGCGACAGCTCTGGAAACACCATATATTTT.

The genes are TRBV18 and TRBJ2-1, with D hard to call. V dropped 2 bases and J dropped 8 bases, with 13 bases sitting between them. Germline V gene data show CDR1 as KGHSH and CDR2 as LQKENI. The CDR3 is made up of 14 amino acids. The CDR3 region has the DNA TGTGCCAGCTCACCATATCTCGCTCGAGATGAGCAGTTCTTC. Its protein is CASSPYLARDEQFF.

This chain uses TRBV19 with TRBJ2-3; D unresolved. Trimming took 3 bases from V and 2 from J, leaving 9 bases between them. Germline assignment: CDR1 LNHDA and CDR2 SQIVND (reference sequence). CDR3 length equals 14 residues. CDR3: CASSIWQNTDTQYF. CDR3 in DNA: TGTGCCAGTAGTATTTGGCAGAACACAGATACGCAGTATTTT.

The chain employs TRBV7-9 and TRBJ1-2, with TRBD1 as a possible D gene (6 bases). V lost 7 bases and J 8 bases, leaving 17 bases between the germline ends. Looked up from germline, CDR1 is SEHNR and CDR2 is FQNEAQ (reference sequence). The CDR3 contains 13 residues. CDR3: CASTRNRVGGYTF. The CDR3 coding sequence is TGTGCCAGCACCAGGAACAGGGTTGGCGGCTACACCTTC. Full variable domain (outside the CDR3, taken from reference TRBV7-9 and TRBJ1-2): DTGVSQNPRHKITKRGQNVTFRCDPISEHNRLYWYRQTLGQGPEFLTYFQNEAQLEKSRLLSDRFSAERPKGSFSTLEIQRTEQGDSAMYLCASTRNRVGGYTFGSGTRLTVV.